These 21 T cell receptor beta chains were all obtained from the same sample, sequenced in a study of spatial heterogeneity in lung cancer. A single record per CDR3 protein comes from TCRdb applying MiXCR to the 5' RACE reads. Among about 120,000 distinct CDR3 sequences listed, roughly an eighth were seen once. The time point here: blood at routine non-recurrence follow-up after resection. Tumor, nontumor lung or frozen PBMC supplied whole RNA that was sequenced unsorted. The sample consisted of PBMCs, taken at follow-up. The origin of the receptors is a male donor with early-stage non-small cell lung cancer.

This clonotype was seen many times. The chain recombines TRBV4-2 with TRBJ2-7; 7 positions match TRBD2. CDR1 is LGHNA and CDR2 is YNFKEQ in the germline V gene. The CDR3 contains 15 residues. V shed 4 bases, J shed 0 bases, and the junction held 6 bases outside the gene matches. The CDR3 loop reads CASSLGTTSSYEQYF. In DNA, the CDR3 is TGTGCCAGCAGCCTGGGGACTACTTCCTCCTACGAGCAGTACTTC.

In this sample, this clonotype turned up a few times. CDR3 sequence reads: CASSGAWGYEQYF. The CDR3 DNA is TGTGCCAGCAGCGGTGCGTGGGGCTACGAGCAGTACTTC. The V gene is TRBV6-6, the J gene TRBJ2-7; no clear D gene. Deletions cut 6 bases from V and 3 bases from J, with 12 bases between. This CDR3 has 13 amino acids. Germline-derived CDR1 and CDR2 are MNHNY and SVGAGI (reference sequence).

This clonotype appeared many times. The chain combines TRBV6-2 or TRBV6-3 with TRBJ1-1; D is unclear. V lost 6 bases, J lost 4 bases, and 6 bases lay in between. Germline CDR1 is MNHEY and CDR2 is SVGEGT. The CDR3 extends over 11 amino acids. The CDR3 DNA reads as TGTGCCAGCAGATCGTTCACTGAAGCTTTCTTT. Protein product: CASRSFTEAFF.

This clonotype occurred many times. CDR3 sequence (DNA): TGTGCCACCAGTGCCCGTCACTCTGGAGGAAGCCAGCCCCAGCATTTT. This encodes CATSARHSGGSQPQHF. This chain links TRBV24-1 with TRBJ1-5; D not resolved. The germline V and J ends were trimmed by 5 bases and 7 bases, with 20 bases remaining between them. Germline V gives CDR1 KGHDR, CDR2 SFDVKD. There are 16 residues in the CDR3.

This CDR3 is CSARAEVSPLHF. DNA of the CDR3: TGCAGTGCTAGGGCCGAGGTATCACCCCTCCACTTT. The chain is built from TRBV20-1 and TRBJ1-6; D is undetermined. V gave up 3 bases and J gave up 10 bases, with 10 bases separating them. Germline-derived CDR1 and CDR2 are DFQATT and SNEGSKA (reference sequence). The CDR3 length is 12 residues.

This clonotype has a handful of counts. The chain couples TRBV5-1 to TRBJ2-7, with TRBD2 as a possible D gene (5 bases). V was trimmed by 6 bases and J by 2 bases, leaving 15 bases between them. Looked up from germline, CDR1 is SGHRS and CDR2 is YFSETQ. The CDR3 contains 14 residues. CDR3 region: CASKYGDPPYEQYF. CDR3 sequence (DNA): TGCGCCAGCAAATACGGGGATCCACCCTACGAGCAGTACTTC. The full variable domain, with the rest looked up from reference TRBV5-1 and TRBJ2-7, is KAGVTQTPRYLIKTRGQQVTLSCSPISGHRSVSWYQQTPGQGLQFLFEYFSETQRNKGNFPGRFSGRQFSNSRSEMNVSTLELGDSALYLCASKYGDPPYEQYFGPGTRLTVT.

This chain links TRBV15 with TRBJ2-7, with TRBD2 as a possible D gene (6 bases). Trimming took off 9 bases at V and 4 bases at J, with 19 bases between the two ends. The CDR3 runs to 14 residues. The germline V gene has CDR1 LNHNV and CDR2 YYDKDF (reference sequence). CDR3 amino acids: CATSGTARAYEQYF. CDR3 DNA: TGTGCCACGTCCGGGACTGCAAGGGCTTACGAGCAGTACTTC.

With regard to this clonotype: A much bigger clone sits one base away, suggesting this may be a read error. The rearrangement uses TRBV5-6 and TRBJ2-7; D tentatively reads TRBD1 or TRBD2 (5 bases each). The V end was cut by 6 bases, the J end by 3 bases, with 16 bases between. The CDR3 consists of 14 residues. Per germline, CDR1 SGHDT and CDR2 YYEEEE. The DNA for the CDR3 is TGTGCCAGCAAGACCGGGACGCTGTTCTACGAGCAGTACTTC. Translation gives CASKTGTLFYEQYF.

The rearrangement uses TRBV5-6 and TRBJ2-2; D gene ambiguous. V dropped 3 bases and J dropped 0 bases, with 15 bases sitting between them. Germline CDR1 reads SGHDT; CDR2 reads YYEEEE. CDR3 length: 17 amino acids. CDR3 residues: CASSSRGRTANTGELFF. CDR3 DNA: TGTGCCAGCAGCTCCCGTGGAAGGACCGCGAACACCGGGGAGCTGTTTTTT. Complete variable domain (other parts from reference TRBV5-6 and TRBJ2-2): DAGVTQSPTHLIKTRGQQVTLRCSPKSGHDTVSWYQQALGQGPQFIFQYYEEEERQRGNFPDRFSGHQFPNYSSELNVNALLLGDSALYLCASSSRGRTANTGELFFGEGSRLTVL.

This clonotype was recorded many times. CDR3 coding DNA: TGTGCCAGCAGTTTACTCTCGAACACTGAAGCTTTCTTT. Its translation is CASSLLSNTEAFF. This chain connects TRBV6-5 to TRBJ1-1; no firm D call. Germline CDR1 reads MNHEY; CDR2 reads SVGAGI. The ends were cut back, 4 bases at V and 1 base at J, with 7 bases in the middle. The CDR3 has 13 residues.

This clonotype was picked up a small number of times. The V call is TRBV21-1, the J call TRBJ2-5; the DNA was not used to check the table's D call, TRBD1. TRBV21-1 is a pseudogene locus. This CDR3 has 17 amino acids. The CDR3 DNA reads as TGTGCCAGCAGCAAACCTCCCCGACAGGGGGCCCAAGAGACCCAGTACTTC. Protein sequence: CASSKPPRQGAQETQYF.

This clonotype was counted many times. This CDR3 is CAIREMTSGPYEQYF. In nucleotides, the CDR3 is TGTGCCATCAGAGAGATGACTAGCGGACCCTACGAGCAGTACTTC. V usage is TRBV10-3 and J usage is TRBJ2-7; 9 bases match TRBD2. The CDR3 sequence is 15 residues long. J was trimmed by 2 bases and V by 6 bases; bases with no gene match: 8. Germline V lookup: CDR1 ENHRY, CDR2 SYGVKD.

This clonotype was detected a few times. The rearrangement links TRBV24-1 to TRBJ1-4; the match to TRBD1 covers 10 bases. Germline V gene sequence: CDR1 KGHDR, CDR2 SFDVKD. J lost 7 bases, V lost 2 bases, and 12 bases had no gene match. The CDR3 has 18 residues. The DNA of the CDR3 is TGTGCCACCAGTGATTCGCGGGTGACAGGGGGCCGGACTGAAAAACTGTTTTTT. Residues: CATSDSRVTGGRTEKLFF.

At least ten counts were recorded for this clonotype. The chain carries TRBV5-1 and TRBJ2-7; D is ambiguous. The CDR3 sequence is 12 residues long. Per the germline V gene, CDR1 is SGHRS and CDR2 is YFSETQ. Trimming took 0 bases from V and 5 from J, leaving 6 bases between them. The CDR3 bases are TGCGCCAGCAGCTTGGGGGCCCACGAGCAGTACTTC. It translates to CASSLGAHEQYF.

This clonotype was counted between two and nine times. The V and J genes are TRBV3-1 and TRBJ2-3; 7 bases map to TRBD2. The ends lost 3 bases at V and 2 bases at J; junction bases unmatched: 5. The length of the CDR3 is 15 residues. Per germline, CDR1 LGHDT and CDR2 YNNKEL (reference sequence). The CDR3 DNA sequence: TGTGCCAGCAGCCAGGGAGGGCAACACACAGATACGCAGTATTTT. This translates into CASSQGGQHTDTQYF.

This clonotype was recorded a few times. The rearrangement uses TRBV28 and TRBJ1-4, with 10 bases identical to TRBD1. J gave up 8 bases and V 5 bases, and 11 bases lay outside the gene matches. In germline, CDR1 is MDHEN, CDR2 SYDVKM. The CDR3 is made up of 16 amino acids. Here the CDR3 DNA reads TGTGCCAGCAGTCCTAATCCGGGACAGGGGAGGGAAAAACTGTTTTTT. Its protein product is CASSPNPGQGREKLFF.

This clonotype was recorded at least ten times. The chain recombines TRBV11-2 with TRBJ2-3; D is unclear. Trimming removed 1 base at V and 0 bases at J, with 14 bases between. Germline V gene data show CDR1 as SGHAT and CDR2 as FQNNGV. The CDR3 is 17 residues long. The CDR3 is CASSLGGLFLSTDTQYF. For the CDR3, the DNA is TGTGCCAGCAGCTTAGGAGGTCTCTTCCTTAGCACAGATACGCAGTATTTT.

V usage is TRBV6-6 and J usage is TRBJ2-3; either TRBD1 or TRBD2 may fit D (7 bases each). V was trimmed by 0 bases and J by 3 bases, leaving 13 bases between them. Germline values: CDR1 MNHNY, CDR2 SVGAGI (reference sequence). The CDR3 has 16 residues. In DNA form, the CDR3 reads TGTGCCAGCAGTTACTCACACAGGGGAGGGACAGATACGCAGTATTTT. Translation gives CASSYSHRGGTDTQYF.

The chain recombines TRBV6-2 or TRBV6-3 with TRBJ2-1; 10 bases are a match to TRBD1. The CDR3 runs 15 residues. Trimming cost V 2 bases and J 6 bases; bases outside gene matches: 4. Germline CDR1 and CDR2: MNHEY and SVGEGT. The CDR3 loop reads CASSYRDRGGNEQFF. CDR3 in DNA: TGTGCCAGCAGTTACCGGGACAGGGGAGGCAATGAGCAGTTCTTC.

In this sample, this clonotype turned up many times. This chain joins TRBV7-9 and TRBJ2-3; D remains unclear. The CDR3 contains 11 residues. Germline V lookup: CDR1 SEHNR, CDR2 FQNEAQ (reference sequence). V was trimmed by 2 bases and J by 5 bases, leaving 2 bases between them. The CDR3 DNA follows: TGTGCCAGCAGCTTATTAGATACGCAGTATTTT. It encodes CASSLLDTQYF.

This clonotype has only a few counts. The genes are TRBV5-1 and TRBJ2-7; 9 bases align to TRBD1. This CDR3 is built from 14 residues. Germline-derived CDR1 and CDR2 are SGHRS and YFSETQ. With 5 bases clipped from V and 2 bases from J, the junction kept 5 bases outside the gene matches. The CDR3 protein is CASSTGTGPYEQYF. CDR3 bases: TGCGCCAGCAGTACCGGGACAGGGCCCTACGAGCAGTACTTC.